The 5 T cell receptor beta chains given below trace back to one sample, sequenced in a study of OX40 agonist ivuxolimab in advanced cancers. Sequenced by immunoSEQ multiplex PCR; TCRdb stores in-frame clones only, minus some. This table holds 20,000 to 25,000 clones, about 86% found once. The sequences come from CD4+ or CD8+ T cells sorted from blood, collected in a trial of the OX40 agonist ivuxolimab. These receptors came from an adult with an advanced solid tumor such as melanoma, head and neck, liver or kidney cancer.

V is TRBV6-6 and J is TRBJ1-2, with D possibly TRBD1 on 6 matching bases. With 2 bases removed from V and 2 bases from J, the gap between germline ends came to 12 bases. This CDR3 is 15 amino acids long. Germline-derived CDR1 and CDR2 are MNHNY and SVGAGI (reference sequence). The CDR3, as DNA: TGTGCCAGCAGTTACGGGGCAACAGGGAACTATGGCTACACCTTC. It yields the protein CASSYGATGNYGYTF.

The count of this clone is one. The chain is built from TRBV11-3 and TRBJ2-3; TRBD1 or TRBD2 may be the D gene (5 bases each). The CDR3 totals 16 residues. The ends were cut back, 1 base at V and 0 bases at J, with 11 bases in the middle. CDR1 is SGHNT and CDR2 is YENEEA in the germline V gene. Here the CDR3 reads CASSLGRGTSTDTQYF. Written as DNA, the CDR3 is TGTGCCAGCAGCTTAGGACGGGGCACTAGCACAGATACGCAGTATTTT.

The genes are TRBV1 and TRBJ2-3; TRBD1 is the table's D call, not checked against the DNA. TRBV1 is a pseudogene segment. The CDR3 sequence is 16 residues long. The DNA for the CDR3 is TGCACCAGCAGCCAGGCTGACAGGAGAAGCACAGATACGCAGTATTTT. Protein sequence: CTSSQADRRSTDTQYF.

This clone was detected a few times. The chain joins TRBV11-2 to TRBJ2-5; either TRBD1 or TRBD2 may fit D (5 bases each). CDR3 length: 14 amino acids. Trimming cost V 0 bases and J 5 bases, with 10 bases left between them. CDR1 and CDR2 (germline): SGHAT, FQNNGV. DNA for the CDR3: TGTGCCAGCAGCTTAGATGGGGGTCCGGAGACCCAGTACTTC. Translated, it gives CASSLDGGPETQYF.

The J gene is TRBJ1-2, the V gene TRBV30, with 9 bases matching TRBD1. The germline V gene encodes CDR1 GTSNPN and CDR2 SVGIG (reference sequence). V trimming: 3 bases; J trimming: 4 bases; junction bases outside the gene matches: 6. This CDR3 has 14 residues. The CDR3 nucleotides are TGTGCCTGGAGCCCGGGACAGGGATTCTATGGCTACACCTTC. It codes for CAWSPGQGFYGYTF.